The present T cell receptor (beta chain) was sequenced within a study of T cell repertoires in cytomegalovirus infection. About the research overall: From public TCR beta signatures came an indication of both CMV infection and matching HLA type. General observations from the study: Identification of carriers of CMV plus the relevant HLA was achieved through cumulative public TCR beta family frequency.

In germline, CDR1 is SGHVS, CDR2 FQNEAQ. There are 13 residues in the CDR3. V shed 8 bases and J shed 0 bases, with 8 bases lying between them. This clonotype came up many times. What it binds is unknown. TCRdb used MiXCR to reprocess the reads, holding one entry per CDR3 protein. The table records more than 250,000 distinct CDR3 sequences, roughly 25% of them present only once. The specimen was cultured PBMCs, collected from culture after CMV antigen stimulation. The chain is built from TRBV7-8 and TRBJ1-5; unclear D gene. This sequence was found in a human donor in good health (CMV status not recorded). Some clones in this sample may be carry-over from other donors' samples. The CDR3 region has the DNA TGTGCCAGCGCGGAGACTAGCAATCAGCCCCAGCATTTT. Its protein product is CASAETSNQPQHF. The variable domain in full, completed from reference TRBV7-8 and TRBJ1-5, reads GAGVSQSPRYKVAKRGQDVALRCDPISGHVSLFWYQQALGQGPEFLTYFQNEAQLDKSGLPSDRFFAERPEGSVSTLKIQRTQQEDSAVYLCASAETSNQPQHFGDGTRLSIL.